This T cell receptor (beta chain) was found in a study of CD8+ T cells in alopecia areata. Study-wide context: Treated patients were dosed with oral tofacitinib, taking 5 to 10 mg twice daily. Patients remained on tofacitinib for 6 to 18 months and then went 6 months without it.

Comment on this clone: Its cognate antigen is unknown.

Once RNA had been extracted, it was reverse transcribed into cDNA to act as the sequencing template. The protocol was immunoSEQ multiplex PCR, while the TCRdb copy is restricted to in-frame clones and leaves out a portion. The repertoire consists of roughly 150,000 clones, with roughly 61% occurring once and the leading ten covering roughly 6.7%. CD4+ and CD8+ T cells were sorted from PBMCs stained for CD3, CD4 and CD8. Points from the study as a whole: Scalp samples also contribute reads from the resident alphabeta T cells found in normal skin.

This receptor was obtained from a human donor with alopecia areata. The input for sequencing was CD4+ T cells sorted from blood, taken at week 0.

Here the CDR3 DNA reads TGTGCCAGCAGCCGAACGACAGGACTCTATGGCTACACCTTC. Translation gives CASSRTTGLYGYTF. V gene TRBV4-2 combines with J gene TRBJ1-2; D perhaps matches TRBD1 (6 bases). Germline V gene sequence: CDR1 LGHNA, CDR2 YNFKEQ. Trimming took off 4 bases at V and 4 bases at J, with 13 bases between the two ends. CDR3 length equals 14 residues.